The present entry profiles one T cell receptor beta chain with its context. Its specificity is not known. This specimen belongs to a study of shared clonotypes between healthy human individuals. Participating donors were healthy, HIV-negative adults free of recent acute infections or vaccinations. This table comes from immunoSEQ multiplex PCR, and its TCRdb copy is limited to in-frame clones, with some not included. The sample records about 2.4 million clones, approximately 90% being singletons. Study-wide points: Represented genetic and exposure-history diversity was restricted by having few donors. Relative to their counterparts shared across all four donors, non-shared clonotypes exhibited diminished generation probabilities.

Trimming removed 7 bases from V and 6 bases from J; junction bases left unmatched: 20. The CDR3 consists of 19 residues. Per germline, CDR1 LNHDA and CDR2 SQIVND (reference sequence). This sequence joins TRBV19 and TRBJ2-1, with TRBD2 matching 11 bases. Input material: naive CD4+ T cells sorted from blood. Subset specified: CD45RA+ positively selected. This TCR was sampled from a young man in good health. CDR3 region: CASTPLAGGTMLQANEQFF. CDR3 bases: TGTGCCAGTACCCCTCTAGCGGGAGGCACCATGCTACAAGCCAATGAGCAGTTCTTC. Variable domain in full (rest from reference TRBV19 and TRBJ2-1): DGGITQSPKYLFRKEGQNVTLSCEQNLNHDAMYWYRQDPGQGLRLIYYSQIVNDFQKGDIAEGYSVSREKKESFPLTVTSAQKNPTAFYLCASTPLAGGTMLQANEQFFGPGTRLTVL.